This entry lists 18 T cell receptor beta chains sequenced from one sample in a study of OX40 agonist ivuxolimab in advanced cancers. Data came from immunoSEQ multiplex PCR; TCRdb stores just in-frame clones and leaves some out. Here the sample spans 55,000 to 70,000 clones, around four fifths being singletons. The material was CD4+ or CD8+ T cells sorted from blood, obtained in a trial of the OX40 agonist ivuxolimab. The receptors stem from an adult with an advanced solid tumor such as melanoma, head and neck, liver or kidney cancer.

The chain has TRBV7-9 and TRBJ2-1, with D tentatively TRBD2 (5 bases). The CDR3 runs 15 residues. Trimming stripped 3 bases from V and 0 bases from J, with 9 bases between. The germline CDR1 and CDR2 sequences are SEHNR and FQNEAQ (reference sequence). The CDR3: CASSFGVSSYNEQFF. CDR3 nucleotide sequence: TGTGCCAGCAGCTTCGGGGTTTCCTCCTACAATGAGCAGTTCTTC.

This chain connects TRBV9 to TRBJ2-5; perhaps TRBD1 as D (6 bases). CDR1 is SGDLS, CDR2 YYNGEE, per germline. The CDR3 is 15 residues long. V shed 3 bases and J shed 1 base, with 13 bases lying between them. CDR3 region: CASSEGEAAQETQYF. The CDR3 bases are TGTGCCAGCAGCGAGGGGGAAGCGGCCCAAGAGACCCAGTACTTC.

This clone was observed a handful of times. The chain has TRBV9 and TRBJ1-6, with a possible D match to TRBD1 (5 bases). This CDR3 has 15 amino acids. Germline CDR1 SGDLS, CDR2 YYNGEE. V gave up 3 bases and J gave up 7 bases, with 14 bases separating them. In DNA, the CDR3 is TGTGCCAGCAGCGCCCTAGGGGACGGCAATTCACCCCTCCACTTT. Its protein is CASSALGDGNSPLHF.

V is TRBV11-3 and J is TRBJ2-7; D uncertain. The CDR3 length is 14 residues. Germline assignment: CDR1 SGHNT and CDR2 YENEEA. V lost 4 bases and J lost 2, with 12 bases in between. The CDR3 reads CASSSDLETYEQYF. CDR3 nucleotides: TGTGCCAGCAGCTCTGATCTAGAAACCTACGAGCAGTACTTC.

This chain connects TRBV5-8 to TRBJ2-3, with D maybe TRBD1 (5 bases). The CDR3 length is 15 residues. V lost 1 base, J lost 2 bases, and 11 bases lay in between. In germline, CDR1 is SGHTS, CDR2 YDEGEE. The chain's CDR3 is CASSLSDSYTDTQYF. As DNA, the CDR3 is TGTGCCAGCAGCTTGAGTGACAGCTACACAGATACGCAGTATTTT.

This clone came up once. The genes are TRBV7-8 and TRBJ2-7; possible D gene TRBD2, 5 bases. Germline-derived CDR1 and CDR2 are SGHVS and FQNEAQ. The CDR3 loop spans 14 amino acids. The germline V and J ends were trimmed by 2 bases and 0 bases, with 8 bases remaining between them. As DNA, the CDR3 is TGTGCCAGCAGCTTAACGGGGAGCTCCTACGAGCAGTACTTC. It specifies CASSLTGSSYEQYF.

This chain uses TRBV19 with TRBJ1-4, with D possibly matching TRBD1 (5 bases). CDR1 LNHDA and CDR2 SQIVND come from the germline V gene (reference sequence). The ends were cut back, 6 bases at V and 8 bases at J, with 13 bases in the middle. CDR3 size: 13 residues. CDR3 loop: CASSQGRREKLFF. The DNA of the CDR3 is TGTGCCAGTAGCCAGGGCCGGAGAGAAAAACTGTTTTTT.

The rearrangement links TRBV11-2 to TRBJ1-2; 9 nucleotides agree with TRBD1. Germline V CDR1 and CDR2: SGHAT, FQNNGV. Germline trimming cut 4 bases from V and 6 bases from J; bases unmatched to any gene: 6. The length of the CDR3 is 14 residues. The CDR3 here is CASSSRDRAHGYTF. The CDR3 DNA is TGTGCCAGCAGCTCACGGGACAGGGCTCATGGCTACACCTTC. The full variable domain, completed using reference TRBV11-2 and TRBJ1-2, is EAGVAQSPRYKIIEKRQSVAFWCNPISGHATLYWYQQILGQGPKLLIQFQNNGVVDDSQLPKDRFSAERLKGVDSTLKIQPAKLEDSAVYLCASSSRDRAHGYTFGSGTRLTVV.

The chain is built from TRBV15 and TRBJ2-1, with D possibly TRBD2 on 5 matching bases. Germline values: CDR1 LNHNV, CDR2 YYDKDF (reference sequence). CDR3 length equals 17 residues. V lost 2 bases to trimming and J lost 4 bases, with 18 bases between them. CDR3 nucleotides: TGTGCCACCAGCAGACCCGGCGAGGGAGCTACGTACAATGAGCAGTTCTTC. Protein: CATSRPGEGATYNEQFF.

The chain employs TRBV28 and TRBJ2-5, with a possible D match to TRBD2 (6 bases). The J call may be in error: the DNA end matches TRBJ2-7 better. The CDR3 totals 14 residues. Germline V gene data show CDR1 as MDHEN and CDR2 as SYDVKM. The CDR3 sequence is CASSLHGSDYEQYF. The CDR3 nucleotides are TGTGCCAGCAGTCTTCACGGGAGTGACTACGAGCAGTACTTC.

This clone was seen more than once but under ten times. The J gene is TRBJ2-7, the V gene TRBV18, with TRBD2 matching over 8 bases. The CDR3 has 15 residues. The trim removed 3 bases at V and 5 bases at J, leaving 9 bases unmatched. CDR1 and CDR2 from the germline V gene are KGHSH and LQKENI. In DNA, the CDR3 is TGTGCCAGCTCACCGCGGGGGGAGGCGGCGAACGAGCAGTACTTC. It codes for CASSPRGEAANEQYF.

The gene calls are TRBV28 and TRBJ2-3, with D perhaps being TRBD1 or TRBD2 (7 bases each). CDR3 length: 13 amino acids. V was trimmed by 9 bases and J by 5 bases, leaving 15 bases between them. Germline loops: CDR1 MDHEN, CDR2 SYDVKM. The CDR3 sequence: CASREGAKDTQYF. The CDR3 nucleotides are TGTGCCAGTAGGGAGGGGGCAAAAGATACGCAGTATTTT.

The V and J genes are TRBV9 and TRBJ2-1; D unclear. With 3 bases removed from V and 8 bases from J, the gap between germline ends came to 21 bases. This CDR3 has 16 amino acids. Germline loops: CDR1 SGDLS, CDR2 YYNGEE. The CDR3 here is CASSDGPRYGGDEQFF. CDR3 sequence (DNA): TGTGCCAGCAGCGACGGTCCTCGGTACGGTGGCGATGAGCAGTTCTTC.

The chain links TRBV28 to TRBJ1-5, with unresolved D. V was clipped by 2 bases and J by 4 bases, with 9 bases between them. The CDR3 has 14 residues. Germline CDR1 and CDR2: MDHEN and SYDVKM. The CDR3, as DNA: TGTGCCAGCAGTTTAAGTTCCGGAAATCAGCCCCAGCATTTT. Protein: CASSLSSGNQPQHF.

Only a few counts were recorded for this clone. This chain links TRBV5-6 with TRBJ2-7; perhaps D is TRBD1 or TRBD2 (5 bases each). The length of the CDR3 is 16 residues. Trimming took off 4 bases at V and 6 bases at J, with 23 bases between the two ends. The germline CDR1 and CDR2 sequences are SGHDT and YYEEEE. The CDR3 nucleotides read TGTGCCAGCAGCACCCCGGAGAAAGGGGAAGAGGGCGAGCAGTACTTC. Residues: CASSTPEKGEEGEQYF. The full variable domain, completed using reference TRBV5-6 and TRBJ2-7, is DAGVTQSPTHLIKTRGQQVTLRCSPKSGHDTVSWYQQALGQGPQFIFQYYEEEERQRGNFPDRFSGHQFPNYSSELNVNALLLGDSALYLCASSTPEKGEEGEQYFGPGTRLTVT.

The chain couples TRBV28 to TRBJ2-7, with D possibly being TRBD2 (6 bases). V lost 3 bases, J lost 4 bases, and 13 bases lay in between. Germline assignment: CDR1 MDHEN and CDR2 SYDVKM. The CDR3 sequence is 14 residues long. CDR3 DNA sequence: TGTGCCAGCAGTTTGCCCCTTGGGAGGTACGAGCAGTACTTC. Its translation is CASSLPLGRYEQYF.

The chain links TRBV18 to TRBJ1-2, with D unresolved. The V gene lost 6 bases and the J gene lost 3 bases, with 14 bases spanning the gap. Germline assignment: CDR1 KGHSH and CDR2 LQKENI. The CDR3 is 14 amino acids. The CDR3 sequence is CASSPLSADYGYTF. CDR3 nucleotides: TGTGCCAGCTCCCCCTTATCTGCGGACTATGGCTACACCTTC. The complete variable domain, with remaining parts taken from reference TRBV18 and TRBJ1-2, reads NAGVMQNPRHLVRRRGQEARLRCSPMKGHSHVYWYRQLPEEGLKFMVYLQKENIIDESGMPKERFSAEFPKEGPSILRIQQVVRGDSAAYFCASSPLSADYGYTFGSGTRLTVV.

The chain has TRBV28 and TRBJ2-7, with a tentative D call TRBD2 (6 bases). V was cut by 4 bases and J by 0 bases, with 10 bases left in between. Germline CDR1 and CDR2: MDHEN and SYDVKM. The CDR3 consists of 14 residues. The CDR3 DNA is TGTGCCAGCAGTTATTTCGGGAGCTCCTACGAGCAGTACTTC. Protein product: CASSYFGSSYEQYF.